What follows is one TCR beta chain and its context. Germline V lookup: CDR1 SGHRS, CDR2 YFSETQ. This CDR3 has 15 residues. Trimming cost V 0 bases and J 7 bases; bases outside gene matches: 4. Method: immunoSEQ multiplex PCR; TCRdb's copy keeps in-frame clones and lacks some. The sample lists 85,000 to 100,000 clones; approximately 92% were seen once. These data come from a study of T cell changes during pregnancy in multiple sclerosis. This clonotype originated in a female donor with multiple sclerosis, enrolled in a pregnancy study. The rearrangement uses TRBV5-1 and TRBJ2-4; TRBD2 agrees at 10 bases. The sequencing used peripheral blood, collected in the first trimester of pregnancy. CDR3 sequence reads: CASSLVPSGSNIQYF. CDR3 sequence (DNA): TGCGCCAGCAGCTTGGTTCCTAGCGGGAGTAACATTCAGTACTTC.